This T cell receptor (beta chain) was profiled in a study of OX40 agonist ivuxolimab in advanced cancers. Turning to the overall study: Ivuxolimab was a fully human IgG2 agonistic monoclonal antibody targeting the costimulatory receptor OX40 (CD134). Intravenous ivuxolimab was administered to patients every 2 weeks at six dose levels: 0.01, 0.1, 0.3, 1.5, 3 and 10 mg/kg. Of the approximately 54 dose-escalation patients, hepatocellular carcinoma was present in about 20, melanoma in approximately 15, renal cell carcinoma in 9 and head and neck cancer in 9. The dose-escalation cohort was about 83% male with a mean age of about 54 years, ranging from about 20 to 85. Patients were allowed to have had prior anti-PD-1, anti-PD-L1 or anti-CTLA-4 therapy, and around 41% of the dose-escalation patients had previously received checkpoint inhibitors. Three dose-escalation patients achieved partial responses, one with hepatocellular carcinoma and two with cutaneous melanoma. Peripheral TCRbeta sequencing was intended to test whether TCR sequence diversity was altered and clonal T-cell expansion was caused by ivuxolimab. The monotherapy dose-escalation portion (N ≈ 50 patients) of the phase I ivuxolimab trial is reported in the paper. What the research found in general, with its limitations: Antigen specificity was not determined for the clonally expanded peripheral T cells. At doses of 0.1 to 3.0 mg/kg, clonal expansion of both CD4+ and CD8+ blood T cells was observed from baseline to week 6. After ivuxolimab, expanded clones were on average more numerous among CD8+ T cells than among CD4+ T cells. Partial responders in the 0.1-3.0 mg/kg groups had among the lowest normalized peripheral clonal expansion, especially among CD8+ T cells. Low levels of normalized T-cell clonal expansion were also shown by some nonresponding patients.

For CDR1 and CDR2, the germline V gene lists SGHRS and YFSETQ. The CDR3, cysteine through phenylalanine, is 14 amino acids long. CDR3 DNA is the only sequence kept; it has 42 bases, read in frame from the first base. Cut back by 2 bases and 2 bases, the V and J ends lie 9 bases apart. For sequencing of the TCRbeta CDR3 region, genomic DNA was extracted from the sorted cells. TCRbeta CDR3 regions were sequenced using the immunoSEQ Assay. Sourced from immuneACCESS, this table was stored by TCRdb with only in-frame sequences that have V and J called. A share of the clones is absent; for the studies checked, an unresolved V gene accounts for under half, and the remainder has no known explanation. The sample table shows about 68,000 clones, and 70% to 85% are seen once. The ten largest clones add up to about 1.7% of the sample. As regards this clone: There is no known antigen for this receptor. No base qualities exist here, and no much larger clone lies one base off it.

Patients with autoimmune disease history or receiving systemic immunosuppression were excluded from the trial. In every dose cohort, peripheral blood was drawn for TCR sequencing at baseline, cycle 4 day 1, and cycle 7 day 1. Samples were obtained from an open-label, multicenter, first-in-human phase I dose-escalation trial of ivuxolimab. Adults with locally advanced or metastatic head and neck squamous cell, hepatocellular, melanoma or renal cell carcinoma were enrolled in the trial. CD4+ and CD8+ T cells were sorted separately from peripheral blood before TCR sequencing. The sequences come from CD4+ or CD8+ T cells sorted from blood, collected in a trial of the OX40 agonist ivuxolimab. Recombination joined TRBV5-1 with TRBJ2-3; the best D guess is TRBD2, with 5 bases matching. The clonotype originates from an adult with an advanced solid tumor such as melanoma, head and neck, liver or kidney cancer. Here the CDR3 is given as CASSFGLDTDTQYF. The DNA is as follows: TGCGCCAGCAGCTTTGGACTCGACACAGATACGCAGTATTTT.